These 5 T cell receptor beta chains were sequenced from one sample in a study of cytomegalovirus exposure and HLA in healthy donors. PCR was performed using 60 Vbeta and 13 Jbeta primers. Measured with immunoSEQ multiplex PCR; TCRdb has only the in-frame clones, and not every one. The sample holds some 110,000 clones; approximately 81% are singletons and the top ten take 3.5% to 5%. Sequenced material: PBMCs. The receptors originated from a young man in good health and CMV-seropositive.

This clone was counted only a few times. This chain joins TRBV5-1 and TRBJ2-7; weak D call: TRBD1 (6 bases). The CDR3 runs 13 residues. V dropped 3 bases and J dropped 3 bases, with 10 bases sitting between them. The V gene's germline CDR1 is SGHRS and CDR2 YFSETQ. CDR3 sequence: CASSSPDSYEQYF. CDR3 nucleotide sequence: TGCGCCAGCAGCTCCCCGGACAGCTACGAGCAGTACTTC.

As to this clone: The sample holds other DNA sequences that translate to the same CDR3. DNA of the CDR3: TGTGCCAGCAGTTACTCGATGGGACAGGGAGTCAATGAGCAGTTCTTC. Translating gives CASSYSMGQGVNEQFF. The V and J genes are TRBV6-5 and TRBJ2-1; 9 bases map to TRBD1. J was trimmed by 6 bases and V by 0 bases; bases with no gene match: 6. CDR1 is MNHEY, CDR2 SVGAGI, per germline. This CDR3 has 16 amino acids.

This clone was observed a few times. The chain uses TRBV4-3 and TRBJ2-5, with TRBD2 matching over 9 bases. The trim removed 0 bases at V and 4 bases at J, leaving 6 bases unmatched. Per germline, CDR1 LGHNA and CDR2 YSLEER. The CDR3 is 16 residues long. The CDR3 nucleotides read TGCGCCAGCAGCCAAGACGGTTGGACTAGCGCAGAGACCCAGTACTTC. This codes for CASSQDGWTSAETQYF.

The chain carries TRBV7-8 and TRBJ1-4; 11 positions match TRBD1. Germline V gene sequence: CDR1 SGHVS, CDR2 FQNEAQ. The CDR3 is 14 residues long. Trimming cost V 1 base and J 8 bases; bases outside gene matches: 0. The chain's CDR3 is CASSLGDRGEKLFF. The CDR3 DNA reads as TGTGCCAGCAGCTTAGGGGACAGGGGGGAAAAACTGTTTTTT.

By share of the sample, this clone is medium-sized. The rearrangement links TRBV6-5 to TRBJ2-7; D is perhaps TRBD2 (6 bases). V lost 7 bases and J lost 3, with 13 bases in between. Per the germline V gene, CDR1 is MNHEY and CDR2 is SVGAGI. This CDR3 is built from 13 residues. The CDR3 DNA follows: TGTGCCAGCATCAGCCCGGGGGACTACGAGCAGTACTTC. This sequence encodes CASISPGDYEQYF.